One sample yielded the 29 T cell receptor beta chains listed below, sequenced in a study of blood T cell repertoires in COVID-19. This table comes from immunoSEQ multiplex PCR, and its TCRdb copy is limited to in-frame clones, with some not included. The table records over 200,000 clones, approximately 90% of them present only once. The sample consisted of PBMCs or T cells enriched from blood (not recorded which). The source is a man aged 18 to 29 who had recovered from COVID-19.

The chain employs TRBV6-5 and TRBJ2-7, with D possibly TRBD2 on 6 matching bases. V shed 1 base and J shed 3 bases, with 13 bases lying between them. This CDR3 is built from 15 residues. The germline V gene encodes CDR1 MNHEY and CDR2 SVGAGI. CDR3 DNA: TGTGCCAGCAGTTACTTCGGGGGTGGAAACTACGAGCAGTACTTC. Protein product: CASSYFGGGNYEQYF.

The J gene is TRBJ1-1, the V gene TRBV18; TRBD1 matches 9 bases. The CDR3 consists of 15 residues. After removal of 3 bases from V and 0 bases from J, the junction contained 2 bases not matched to a gene. Germline loops: CDR1 KGHSH, CDR2 LQKENI. As DNA, the CDR3 is TGTGCCAGCTCACCTGGGACAGGGATGAACACTGAAGCTTTCTTT. It yields the protein CASSPGTGMNTEAFF.

The chain recombines TRBV2 with TRBJ1-2, with 7 positions matching TRBD1. Germline CDR1 is SNHLY and CDR2 is FYNNEI. Losses at the gene ends were 5 bases for V and 8 bases for J; bases not matched to a gene: 11. This CDR3 spans 14 amino acids. The DNA for the CDR3 is TGTGCCAGCAGTATCGTGTCACTACAGGGGGGCTACACCTTC. Translating it yields CASSIVSLQGGYTF.

The J gene is TRBJ1-5, the V gene TRBV2, with D tentatively TRBD1 (6 bases). CDR3 length: 14 residues. V was pared by 6 bases and J by 6 bases, with 15 bases between. The germline V gene encodes CDR1 SNHLY and CDR2 FYNNEI. The DNA of the CDR3 is TGTGCCAGCAGGGACGGGGGGCTTGGTCAGCCCCAGCATTTT. Protein product: CASRDGGLGQPQHF.

This rearrangement joins TRBV4-1 to TRBJ1-1; TRBD1 matches 8 bases. The V gene end was trimmed by 4 bases and the J gene end by 1 base; junction bases not matched to a gene: 14. Germline loops: CDR1 MGHRA, CDR2 YSYEKL. The CDR3 covers 18 residues. CDR3 residues: CASSPLSAGGGKNTEAFF. For the CDR3, the DNA is TGCGCCAGCAGCCCCCTTTCGGCAGGGGGCGGGAAGAACACTGAAGCTTTCTTT.

This chain joins TRBV7-9 and TRBJ1-2, with a tentative D call TRBD1 (6 bases). Trimming stripped 7 bases from V and 8 bases from J, with 20 bases between. The CDR3 is 14 amino acids. From germline, CDR1 is SEHNR and CDR2 FQNEAQ (reference sequence). CDR3 bases: TGTGCCAGCAATGGTGCGGCAGGGGCTGACGGCTACACCTTC. Its translation is CASNGAAGADGYTF. The complete variable domain, with remaining parts taken from reference TRBV7-9 and TRBJ1-2, reads DTGVSQNPRHKITKRGQNVTFRCDPISEHNRLYWYRQTLGQGPEFLTYFQNEAQLEKSRLLSDRFSAERPKGSFSTLEIQRTEQGDSAMYLCASNGAAGADGYTFGSGTRLTVV.

The CDR3 is CASSLRLGGTEKLFF. In DNA, the CDR3 is TGTGCCAGCAGCCTCCGTCTAGGGGGTACTGAAAAACTGTTTTTT. This chain links TRBV28 with TRBJ1-4, with a possible D match to TRBD1 (6 bases). Trimming took off 6 bases at V and 7 bases at J, with 18 bases between the two ends. CDR1 MDHEN and CDR2 SYDVKM come from the germline V gene. The CDR3 runs 15 residues.

The V gene is TRBV28, the J gene TRBJ1-1; D ambiguous. Per the germline V gene, CDR1 is MDHEN and CDR2 is SYDVKM. The germline V and J ends were trimmed by 5 bases and 7 bases, with 14 bases remaining between them. This CDR3 is built from 13 residues. This CDR3 reads CASSLQVLGEAFF. The CDR3 DNA reads TGTGCCAGCAGTCTCCAGGTATTAGGTGAAGCTTTCTTT.

The chain uses TRBV6-5 and TRBJ1-2; the D gene is possibly TRBD1 (6 bases). Trimming removed 4 bases at V and 4 bases at J, with 16 bases between. This CDR3 region has 15 residues. CDR1 is MNHEY and CDR2 is SVGAGI in the germline V gene. CDR3 in amino acids: CASSFMQGSAYGYTF. The CDR3 DNA reads TGTGCCAGCAGTTTCATGCAGGGGAGTGCCTATGGCTACACCTTC.

This sequence joins TRBV14 and TRBJ1-1; D remains unclear. The germline V gene has CDR1 SGHDN and CDR2 FVKESK. The CDR3 length is 14 residues. V lost 4 bases, J lost 1 base, and 10 bases lay in between. The CDR3 sequence: CASSPPGANTEAFF. The CDR3 nucleotides are TGTGCCAGCAGCCCTCCGGGAGCGAACACTGAAGCTTTCTTT.

V and J are TRBV3-1 (or the pseudogene TRBV3-2) and TRBJ2-5; D is unclear. The germline V gene has CDR1 LGHDT and CDR2 YNNKEL (reference sequence). V gave up 0 bases and J gave up 7 bases, with 9 bases separating them. The CDR3 extends over 13 amino acids. In DNA, the CDR3 is TGTGCCAGCAGCCAAGATTACTTGCGGACCCAGTACTTC. Translated, it gives CASSQDYLRTQYF.

The genes are TRBV11-3 and TRBJ2-7, with TRBD1 as a possible D gene (6 bases). Trimming took off 5 bases at V and 2 bases at J, with 13 bases between the two ends. Germline V gene lookup returns CDR1 SGHNT and CDR2 YENEEA. This CDR3 is built from 14 residues. CDR3 amino acids: CASSAPDRTYEQYF. The CDR3 DNA is TGTGCCAGCAGCGCTCCTGACAGGACCTACGAGCAGTACTTC.

The CDR3 nucleotides read TGTGCCAGCATACTTAAACCCCGGACTAGTAATGAAAAACTGTTTTTT. Translating it yields CASILKPRTSNEKLFF. The rearrangement uses TRBV2 and TRBJ1-4; no firm D call. The ends were cut back, 7 bases at V and 4 bases at J, with 19 bases in the middle. The CDR3 has 16 amino acids. From germline, CDR1 is SNHLY and CDR2 FYNNEI.

The chain employs TRBV29-1 and TRBJ2-5; TRBD1 is a possible D gene (5 bases). Germline-derived CDR1 and CDR2 are SQVTM and ANQGSEA. V lost 0 bases, J lost 7 bases, and 6 bases lay in between. The CDR3 length is 11 residues. CDR3 amino acids: CSVEDQGTQYF. The CDR3 DNA reads TGCAGCGTTGAAGACCAGGGGACCCAGTACTTC. The variable domain in full, completed from reference TRBV29-1 and TRBJ2-5, reads SAVISQKPSRDICQRGTSLTIQCQVDSQVTMMFWYRQQPGQSLTLIATANQGSEATYESGFVIDKFPISRPNLTFSTLTVSNMSPEDSSIYLCSVEDQGTQYFGPGTRLLVL.

With respect to this clone: The junction and the germline gene differ at one end; a read error may be behind it. The chain carries TRBV5-6 and TRBJ1-6; D unresolved. The CDR3 has 16 residues. CDR1 is SGHDT and CDR2 is YYEEEE in the germline V gene. The DNA for the CDR3 is TGTGCCAGCGGCTTGGCGGGGTGGTCCTATAATTCACCCCTCCACTTT. Its protein is CASGLAGWSYNSPLHF.

The chain couples TRBV6-1 to TRBJ1-3; possibly TRBD1 for D (5 bases). V was clipped by 2 bases and J by 2 bases, with 7 bases between them. Germline V gene data show CDR1 as MNHNS and CDR2 as SASEGT. The CDR3 length is 14 residues. CDR3 region: CASSETRAGNTIYF. CDR3 sequence (DNA): TGTGCCAGCAGTGAAACCAGGGCTGGAAACACCATATATTTT.

The V and J genes are TRBV19 and TRBJ1-2; TRBD1 aligns across 9 bases. The CDR3 consists of 14 residues. Germline V gene sequence: CDR1 LNHDA, CDR2 SQIVND (reference sequence). Trimming cost V 5 bases and J 6 bases; bases outside gene matches: 7. The CDR3 bases are TGTGCCAGTAGTCTGTGGACAGGGGTAGATGGCTACACCTTC. Protein: CASSLWTGVDGYTF. The variable domain in full, with the rest retrieved from reference TRBV19 and TRBJ1-2, is DGGITQSPKYLFRKEGQNVTLSCEQNLNHDAMYWYRQDPGQGLRLIYYSQIVNDFQKGDIAEGYSVSREKKESFPLTVTSAQKNPTAFYLCASSLWTGVDGYTFGSGTRLTVV.

This chain joins TRBV10-3 and TRBJ2-1; no clear D gene. Trimming shortened V by 0 bases and J by 8 bases, and 5 bases separated the two germline ends. Per germline, CDR1 ENHRY and CDR2 SYGVKD. There are 12 residues in the CDR3. The CDR3 DNA follows: TGTGCCATCAGTGAGTCGACTTATGAGCAGTTCTTC. Protein product: CAISESTYEQFF.

V gene TRBV2 combines with J gene TRBJ2-1; TRBD1 agrees at 11 bases. This CDR3 has 15 amino acids. Germline loops: CDR1 SNHLY, CDR2 FYNNEI. V lost 6 bases to trimming and J lost 4 bases; unmatched junction nucleotides: 5. The CDR3 here is CASSRDRGEYNEQFF. Written as DNA, the CDR3 is TGTGCCAGCAGCCGGGACAGGGGGGAATACAATGAGCAGTTCTTC.

This clone occurred a few times. The chain recombines TRBV27 with TRBJ1-6; D remains unclear. Per germline, CDR1 MNHEY and CDR2 SMNVEV (reference sequence). This CDR3 has 14 residues. V lost 3 bases, J lost 8 bases, and 11 bases lay in between. CDR3 nucleotide sequence: TGTGCCAGCAGTTTCGGTGGGCCGGATTCACCCCTCCACTTT. The encoded protein is CASSFGGPDSPLHF.

The chain links TRBV4-1 to TRBJ2-7; the match to TRBD1 covers 9 bases. V shed 1 base and J 4 bases; nucleotides not matched to a gene: 5. Germline CDR1 and CDR2: MGHRA and YSYEKL. The CDR3 length is 15 residues. The CDR3 region is CASSQVGGQGYEQYF. CDR3 DNA: TGCGCCAGCAGCCAAGTGGGGGGACAGGGTTACGAGCAGTACTTC.

The V and J genes are TRBV28 and TRBJ1-2, with D possibly matching TRBD1 (5 bases). CDR3 length: 12 amino acids. CDR1 and CDR2 (germline): MDHEN, SYDVKM. V was shortened by 2 bases and J by 10 bases, with 11 bases between the two germline ends. This CDR3 is CASSLRPRAYTF. CDR3 nucleotide sequence: TGTGCCAGCAGTTTACGACCCAGGGCCTACACCTTC.

This sequence joins TRBV12-3 or TRBV12-4 and TRBJ1-5; D might be TRBD1 (5 bases). The CDR3 length is 13 residues. Trimming took off 0 bases at V and 7 bases at J, with 7 bases between the two ends. The CDR3 loop reads CASSLAGVQPQHF. For the CDR3, the DNA is TGTGCCAGCAGTTTAGCAGGGGTGCAGCCCCAGCATTTT.

The chain links TRBV30 to TRBJ2-3; 8 bases map to TRBD2. Trimming removed 3 bases from V and 2 bases from J; junction bases left unmatched: 4. Germline V CDR1 and CDR2: GTSNPN, SVGIG (reference sequence). The CDR3 length is 14 residues. The CDR3 bases are TGTGCCTGGAGGCCAGCGGGAGCCACAGATACGCAGTATTTT. Protein product: CAWRPAGATDTQYF.

The chain recombines TRBV7-9 with TRBJ2-5, with D possibly being TRBD2 (6 bases). Germline lookup yields CDR1 SEHNR and CDR2 FQNEAQ (reference sequence). This CDR3 has 15 amino acids. Trimming removed 2 bases from V and 1 base from J, with 11 bases in between. The CDR3 is CASSLMGGTQETQYF. The CDR3 nucleotides are TGTGCCAGCAGCTTAATGGGCGGGACCCAAGAGACCCAGTACTTC. Together with reference TRBV7-9 and TRBJ2-5, the CDR3 gives the full variable domain: DTGVSQNPRHKITKRGQNVTFRCDPISEHNRLYWYRQTLGQGPEFLTYFQNEAQLEKSRLLSDRFSAERPKGSFSTLEIQRTEQGDSAMYLCASSLMGGTQETQYFGPGTRLLVL.

The chain couples TRBV5-1 to TRBJ2-7, with TRBD1 as a possible D gene (6 bases). V gave up 0 bases and J gave up 3 bases, with 10 bases separating them. The CDR3 totals 14 residues. Germline V gene data show CDR1 as SGHRS and CDR2 as YFSETQ. CDR3 coding DNA: TGCGCCAGCAGCTTGGAGGGACAAGTCTACGAGCAGTACTTC. It specifies CASSLEGQVYEQYF.

The chain links TRBV5-4 to TRBJ2-3; no reliable D call. V lost 4 bases to trimming and J lost 2 bases, with 17 bases between them. Looked up from germline, CDR1 is SGHNT and CDR2 is YYREEE (reference sequence). This CDR3 contains 16 residues. CDR3 DNA sequence: TGTGCCAGCAGCCCCTCTGGCTTTCAGGCCACAGATACGCAGTATTTT. Protein product: CASSPSGFQATDTQYF.

Only a few counts were recorded for this clone. The chain couples TRBV3-1 (or the pseudogene TRBV3-2) to TRBJ1-1; tentative D call: TRBD1 (6 bases). Germline V gene lookup returns CDR1 LGHDT and CDR2 YNNKEL (reference sequence). V was cut by 5 bases and J by 1 base, with 14 bases left in between. The CDR3 spans 15 residues. This chain's CDR3 is CASSFYRDTNTEAFF. CDR3 coding DNA: TGTGCCAGCAGCTTCTATCGGGACACGAACACTGAAGCTTTCTTT.

The chain joins TRBV7-6 to TRBJ1-2, with D perhaps matching TRBD1 (5 bases). Germline CDR1 reads SGHVS; CDR2 reads FNYEAQ. The V end lost 7 bases, the J end lost 8 bases, and 17 bases lay between the germline ends. The CDR3 contains 13 residues. CDR3 protein: CASTPQDLGGYTF. The CDR3 DNA reads TGTGCCAGCACCCCACAGGATCTAGGAGGCTACACCTTC.